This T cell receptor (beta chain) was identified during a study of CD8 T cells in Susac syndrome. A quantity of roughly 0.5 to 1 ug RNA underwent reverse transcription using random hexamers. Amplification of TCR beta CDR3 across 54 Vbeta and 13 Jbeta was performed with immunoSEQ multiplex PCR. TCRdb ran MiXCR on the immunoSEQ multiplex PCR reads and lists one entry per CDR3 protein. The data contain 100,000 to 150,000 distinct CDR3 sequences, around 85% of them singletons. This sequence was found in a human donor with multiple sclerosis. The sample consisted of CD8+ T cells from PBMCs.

The CDR3 loop is CAISSTYRTEKPNSPLHF. In nucleotides, the CDR3 is TGTGCCATCAGTTCCACCTACAGGACCGAAAAGCCCAATTCACCCCTCCACTTT. This rearrangement joins TRBV10-3 to TRBJ1-6, with D possibly matching TRBD1 (5 bases). The CDR3 spans 18 residues. Germline loops: CDR1 ENHRY, CDR2 SYGVKD. The V gene lost 5 bases and the J gene lost 7 bases, with 24 bases spanning the gap.